The 15 T cell receptor beta chains below were found in one sample sequenced in a study of blood T cells in healthy people across ages. Alongside a J-beta primer mix, a sample-barcoded 5' primer served in a second PCR lasting about 6 to 12 cycles. TCRdb passed the 5' RACE reads through MiXCR, listing each CDR3 protein once. The sample includes 550,000 to 700,000 distinct CDR3 sequences, roughly 29% of them seen just once. The specimen was blood. These receptors originate from a woman in her 70s in good health.

This chain joins TRBV6-5 and TRBJ2-3; D is undetermined. The germline V gene has CDR1 MNHEY and CDR2 SVGAGI. V was trimmed by 2 bases and J by 1 base, leaving 7 bases between them. CDR3 length: 14 amino acids. CDR3 amino acids: CASSYDRRTDTQYF. CDR3 DNA sequence: TGTGCCAGCAGTTACGACCGACGCACAGATACGCAGTATTTT.

The gene calls are TRBV12-5 and TRBJ2-3, with 7 bases lining up with TRBD1. Germline CDR1 is LGHNT and CDR2 is FRNRAP. V was clipped by 0 bases and J by 2 bases; unmatched bases: 11. The CDR3 consists of 18 residues. The DNA for the CDR3 is TGTGCTAGTGGTTTGGTACCGAAACAGGGGCGACACACAGATACGCAGTATTTT. It codes for CASGLVPKQGRHTDTQYF.

The chain couples TRBV27 to TRBJ1-4; TRBD1 is a possible D gene (5 bases). Germline V lookup: CDR1 MNHEY, CDR2 SMNVEV (reference sequence). The length of the CDR3 is 13 residues. V was pared by 6 bases and J by 7 bases, with 12 bases between. The CDR3 is CASSRGDGEKLFF. CDR3 nucleotide sequence: TGTGCCAGCAGCCGAGGGGATGGTGAAAAACTGTTTTTT.

This clonotype was found a few times. In DNA form, the CDR3 reads TGTGCCAGCAGCCATCCGGGACAATTCTACGAGCAGTACTTC. It specifies CASSHPGQFYEQYF. V usage is TRBV7-9 and J usage is TRBJ2-7; maybe TRBD1 (6 bases). This CDR3 is built from 14 residues. V was trimmed by 5 bases and J by 3 bases, leaving 14 bases between them. CDR1 and CDR2 (germline): SEHNR, FQNEAQ (reference sequence).

This clonotype came up many times. The V and J genes are TRBV20-1 and TRBJ1-5; a weak D match, TRBD1 (5 bases). There are 14 residues in the CDR3. V was clipped by 0 bases and J by 5 bases, with 11 bases between them. CDR1 is DFQATT and CDR2 is SNEGSKA in the germline V gene (reference sequence). CDR3 sequence (DNA): TGCAGTGCTAGAGAGCCTAAAGGGGATCAGCCCCAGCATTTT. This codes for CSAREPKGDQPQHF.

The chain recombines TRBV6-6 with TRBJ1-5; 7 nucleotides agree with TRBD1. The CDR3 runs to 16 residues. In germline, CDR1 is MNHNY, CDR2 SVGAGI (reference sequence). Trimming removed 0 bases from V and 2 bases from J; junction bases left unmatched: 4. CDR3 bases: TGTGCCAGCAGTTACTCGCAGGGGGTACGCAATCAGCCCCAGCATTTT. It translates to CASSYSQGVRNQPQHF.

This clonotype was counted only a few times. The chain carries TRBV7-2 and TRBJ2-3; the match to TRBD1 covers 8 bases. J was trimmed by 4 bases and V by 3 bases; bases with no gene match: 12. The CDR3 is 17 amino acids. The germline V gene has CDR1 SGHTA and CDR2 FQGNSA. The CDR3 nucleotides read TGTGCCAGCAGCTTGGACAGGGCCTCTTTTACGGCAGATACGCAGTATTTT. Encoded protein: CASSLDRASFTADTQYF.

The chain couples TRBV20-1 to TRBJ2-4; no clear D. The CDR3 runs 15 residues. The germline V gene encodes CDR1 DFQATT and CDR2 SNEGSKA (reference sequence). Trimming removed 5 bases at V and 0 bases at J, with 14 bases between. The CDR3 sequence: CSARYLDLAKNIQYF. The CDR3 nucleotides read TGCAGTGCTCGTTACTTGGATCTAGCCAAAAACATTCAGTACTTC.

This clonotype appeared once. The V call is TRBV6-2 or TRBV6-3, the J call TRBJ1-1, with TRBD1 matching 10 bases. CDR1 is MNHEY, CDR2 SVGEGT, per germline. The CDR3 covers 14 residues. After removal of 8 bases from V and 5 bases from J, the junction contained 8 bases not matched to a gene. This CDR3 reads CASLSTGGFTEAFF. The CDR3 DNA is TGTGCCAGCCTTTCGACAGGGGGCTTTACTGAAGCTTTCTTT.

This clonotype was recorded a few times. CDR3 sequence reads: CATSDFGAGGRMNTEAFF. The CDR3 nucleotides are TGTGCCACCAGTGATTTTGGGGCGGGGGGTAGGATGAACACTGAAGCTTTCTTT. The V gene is TRBV24-1, the J gene TRBJ1-1; possible D gene TRBD1, 5 bases. In germline, CDR1 is KGHDR, CDR2 SFDVKD. The CDR3 length is 18 residues. V was cut by 1 base and J by 0 bases, with 17 bases left in between.

This clonotype was seen only a few times. The V gene is TRBV7-2, the J gene TRBJ1-2; 9 nucleotides match TRBD1. V was pared by 7 bases and J by 2 bases, with 5 bases of the junction left unmatched. Germline-derived CDR1 and CDR2 are SGHTA and FQGNSA. This CDR3 spans 14 amino acids. The CDR3 here is CASTHGTGNYGYTF. The CDR3 region has the DNA TGTGCCAGCACCCACGGGACAGGGAACTATGGCTACACCTTC.

The chain combines TRBV20-1 with TRBJ1-2; the match to TRBD1 covers 9 bases. With V trimmed by 0 bases and J by 7 bases, 9 bases remained unmatched. Germline CDR1 DFQATT, CDR2 SNEGSKA (reference sequence). The CDR3 is made up of 15 amino acids. DNA for the CDR3: TGCAGTGCTAGAGATTGGGACAGGGACGACTCTGGCTACACCTTC. This encodes CSARDWDRDDSGYTF.

The chain recombines TRBV20-1 with TRBJ2-3, with TRBD2 as a possible D gene (5 bases). Germline V lookup: CDR1 DFQATT, CDR2 SNEGSKA (reference sequence). The length of the CDR3 is 14 residues. V was pared by 6 bases and J by 1 base, with 14 bases between. The CDR3 sequence: CSAPVEVGTDTQYF. In DNA, the CDR3 is TGCAGTGCCCCCGTGGAGGTCGGCACAGATACGCAGTATTTT.

Only a few counts were recorded for this clonotype. The chain combines TRBV12-5 with TRBJ1-3; the D is unclear. CDR1 LGHNT and CDR2 FRNRAP come from the germline V gene. V dropped 5 bases and J dropped 7 bases, with 9 bases sitting between them. CDR3 length equals 12 residues. CDR3 region: CASGAAQNTIYF. The CDR3 nucleotides read TGTGCTAGTGGTGCGGCACAGAACACCATATATTTT.

This clonotype was counted a few times. The V call is TRBV20-1, the J call TRBJ1-2; D gene unclear. This CDR3 comprises 13 residues. V lost 1 base and J 5 bases, leaving 11 bases between the germline ends. CDR1 and CDR2 from the germline V gene are DFQATT and SNEGSKA (reference sequence). CDR3 bases: TGCAGTGCTAGAGTGCTTACCCCTTATGGCTACACCTTC. Protein: CSARVLTPYGYTF.